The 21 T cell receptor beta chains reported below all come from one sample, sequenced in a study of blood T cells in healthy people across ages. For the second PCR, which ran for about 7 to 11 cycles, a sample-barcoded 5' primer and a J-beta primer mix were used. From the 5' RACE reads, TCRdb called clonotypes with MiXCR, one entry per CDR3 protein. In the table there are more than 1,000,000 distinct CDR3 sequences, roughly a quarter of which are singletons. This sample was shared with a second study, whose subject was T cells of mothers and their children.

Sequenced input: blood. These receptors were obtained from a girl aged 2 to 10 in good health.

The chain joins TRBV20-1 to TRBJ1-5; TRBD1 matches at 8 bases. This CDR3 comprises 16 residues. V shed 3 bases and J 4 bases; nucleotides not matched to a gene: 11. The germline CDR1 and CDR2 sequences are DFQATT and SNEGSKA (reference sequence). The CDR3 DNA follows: TGCAGTGCTAGGGATTACAGGGGGTTAAGGAATCAGCCCCAGCATTTT. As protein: CSARDYRGLRNQPQHF.

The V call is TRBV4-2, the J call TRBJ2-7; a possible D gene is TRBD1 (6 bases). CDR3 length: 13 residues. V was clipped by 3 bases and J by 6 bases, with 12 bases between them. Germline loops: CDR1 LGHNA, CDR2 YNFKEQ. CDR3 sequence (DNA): TGTGCCAGCAGCCAGAGGGGGTCGGGCGAGCAGTACTTC. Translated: CASSQRGSGEQYF.

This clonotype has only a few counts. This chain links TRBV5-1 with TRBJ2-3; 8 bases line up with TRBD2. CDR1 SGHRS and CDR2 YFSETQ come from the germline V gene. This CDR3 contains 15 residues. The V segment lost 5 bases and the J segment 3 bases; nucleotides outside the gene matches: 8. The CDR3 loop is CASRRREAFTDTQYF. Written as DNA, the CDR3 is TGCGCCAGCAGGAGGCGGGAGGCCTTTACAGATACGCAGTATTTT.

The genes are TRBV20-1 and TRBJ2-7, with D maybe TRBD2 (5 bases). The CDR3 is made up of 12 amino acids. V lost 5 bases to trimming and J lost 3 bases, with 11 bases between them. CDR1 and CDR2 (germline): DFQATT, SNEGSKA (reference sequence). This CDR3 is CSAALGGYEQYF. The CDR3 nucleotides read TGCAGTGCTGCACTAGGAGGCTACGAGCAGTACTTC.

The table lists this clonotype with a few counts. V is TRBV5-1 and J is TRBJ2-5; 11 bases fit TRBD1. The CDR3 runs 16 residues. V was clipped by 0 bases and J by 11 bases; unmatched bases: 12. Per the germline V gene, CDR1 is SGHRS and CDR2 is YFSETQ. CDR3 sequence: CASSLDVRDRGIEQYF. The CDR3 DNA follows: TGCGCCAGCAGCTTGGACGTCCGGGACAGGGGGATTGAGCAGTACTTC.

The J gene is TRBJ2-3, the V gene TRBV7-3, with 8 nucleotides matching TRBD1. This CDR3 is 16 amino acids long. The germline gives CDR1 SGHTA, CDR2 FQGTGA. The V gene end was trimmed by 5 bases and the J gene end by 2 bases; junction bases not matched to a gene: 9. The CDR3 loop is CASSEGQAHPTDTQYF. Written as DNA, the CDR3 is TGTGCCAGCAGCGAGGGACAGGCACATCCCACAGATACGCAGTATTTT.

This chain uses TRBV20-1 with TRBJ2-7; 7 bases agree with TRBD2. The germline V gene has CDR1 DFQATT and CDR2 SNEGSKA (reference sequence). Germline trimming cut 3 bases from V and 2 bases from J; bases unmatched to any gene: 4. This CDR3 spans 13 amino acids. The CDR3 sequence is CSARETSTYEQYF. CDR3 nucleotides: TGCAGTGCTAGGGAGACTAGCACCTACGAGCAGTACTTC.

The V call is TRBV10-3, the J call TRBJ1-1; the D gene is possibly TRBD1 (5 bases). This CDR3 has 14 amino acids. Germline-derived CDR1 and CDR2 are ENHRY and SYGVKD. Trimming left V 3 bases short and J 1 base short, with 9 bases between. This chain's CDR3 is CAISDGHSNTEAFF. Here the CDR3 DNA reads TGTGCCATCAGTGATGGACACTCGAACACTGAAGCTTTCTTT.

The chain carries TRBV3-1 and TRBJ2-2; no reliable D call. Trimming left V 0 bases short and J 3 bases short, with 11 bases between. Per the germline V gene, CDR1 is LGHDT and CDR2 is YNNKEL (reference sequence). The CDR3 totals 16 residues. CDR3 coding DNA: TGTGCCAGCAGCCAAGATTGGATTGGGGACACCGGGGAGCTGTTTTTT. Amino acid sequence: CASSQDWIGDTGELFF.

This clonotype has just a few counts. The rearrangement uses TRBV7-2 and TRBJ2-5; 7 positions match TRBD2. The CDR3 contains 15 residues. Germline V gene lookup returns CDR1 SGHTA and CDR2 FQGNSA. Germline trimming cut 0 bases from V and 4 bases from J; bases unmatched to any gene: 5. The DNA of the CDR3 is TGTGCCAGCAGCTTAGCGGGGGGGATGGGAGAGACCCAGTACTTC. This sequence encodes CASSLAGGMGETQYF.

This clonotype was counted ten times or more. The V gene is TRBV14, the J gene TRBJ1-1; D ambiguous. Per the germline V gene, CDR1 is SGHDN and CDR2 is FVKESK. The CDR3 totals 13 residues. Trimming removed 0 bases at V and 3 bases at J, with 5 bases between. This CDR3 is CASSQDRHTEAFF. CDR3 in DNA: TGTGCCAGCAGCCAAGATCGTCACACTGAAGCTTTCTTT.

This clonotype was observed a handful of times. The CDR3 loop reads CASSFRENYEQYF. Written as DNA, the CDR3 is TGCGCCAGCAGCTTCCGGGAAAACTACGAGCAGTACTTC. The chain combines TRBV4-1 with TRBJ2-7, with D possibly TRBD2 on 5 matching bases. Trimming left V 5 bases short and J 3 bases short, with 11 bases between. The germline V gene encodes CDR1 MGHRA and CDR2 YSYEKL. This CDR3 has 13 residues.

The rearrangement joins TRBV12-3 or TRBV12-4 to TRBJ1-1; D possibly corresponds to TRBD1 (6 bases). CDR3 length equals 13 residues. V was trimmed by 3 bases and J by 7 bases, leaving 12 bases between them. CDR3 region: CASSFGGQVEAFF. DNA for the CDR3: TGTGCCAGCAGTTTCGGGGGGCAGGTTGAAGCTTTCTTT.

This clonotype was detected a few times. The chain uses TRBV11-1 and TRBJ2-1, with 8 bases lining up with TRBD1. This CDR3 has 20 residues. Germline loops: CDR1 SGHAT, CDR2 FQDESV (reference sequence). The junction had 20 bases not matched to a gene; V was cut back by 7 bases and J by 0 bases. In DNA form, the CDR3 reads TGTGCCAGCATCCAAAAATGGGGACAGGAAAGGGGTGGCTCCTACAATGAGCAGTTCTTC. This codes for CASIQKWGQERGGSYNEQFF.

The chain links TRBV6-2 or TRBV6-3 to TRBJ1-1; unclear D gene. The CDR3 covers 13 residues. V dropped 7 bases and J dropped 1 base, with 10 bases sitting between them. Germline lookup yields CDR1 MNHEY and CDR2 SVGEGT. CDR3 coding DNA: TGTGCCAGCATACTAAGGGCGAACACTGAAGCTTTCTTT. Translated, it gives CASILRANTEAFF.

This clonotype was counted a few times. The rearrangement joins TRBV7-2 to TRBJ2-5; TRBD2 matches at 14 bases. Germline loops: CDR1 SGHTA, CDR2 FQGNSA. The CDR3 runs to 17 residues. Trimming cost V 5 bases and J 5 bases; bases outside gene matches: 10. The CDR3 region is CASSRTSGGPIPETQYF. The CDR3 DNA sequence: TGTGCCAGCAGCAGGACTAGCGGGGGGCCTATCCCGGAGACCCAGTACTTC.

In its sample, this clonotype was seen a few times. CDR3 DNA sequence: TGTGCCAGCAGCCAAACGACTAGCGGGAGACCCGAGCAGTACTTC. Translating it yields CASSQTTSGRPEQYF. The chain recombines TRBV7-8 with TRBJ2-7, with TRBD2 identical over 12 bases. V lost 5 bases to trimming and J lost 6 bases; unmatched junction nucleotides: 8. The CDR3 loop spans 15 amino acids. In germline, CDR1 is SGHVS, CDR2 FQNEAQ.

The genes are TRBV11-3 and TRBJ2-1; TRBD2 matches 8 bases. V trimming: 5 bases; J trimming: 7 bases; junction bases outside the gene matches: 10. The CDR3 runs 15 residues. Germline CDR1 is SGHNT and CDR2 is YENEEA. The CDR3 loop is CASSPRRGAGNEQFF. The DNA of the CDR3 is TGTGCCAGCAGCCCGAGGCGGGGGGCAGGTAATGAGCAGTTCTTC. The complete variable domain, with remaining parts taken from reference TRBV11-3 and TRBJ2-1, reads EAGVVQSPRYKIIEKKQPVAFWCNPISGHNTLYWYLQNLGQGPELLIRYENEEAVDDSQLPKDRFSAERLKGVDSTLKIQPAELGDSAVYLCASSPRRGAGNEQFFGPGTRLTVL.

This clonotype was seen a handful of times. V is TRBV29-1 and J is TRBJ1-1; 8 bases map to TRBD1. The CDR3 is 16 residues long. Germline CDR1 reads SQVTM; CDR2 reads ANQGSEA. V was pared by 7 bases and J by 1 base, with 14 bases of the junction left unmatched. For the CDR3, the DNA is TGCAGCGGAGTGAGGACAGGGCCCTGGGGGAACACTGAAGCTTTCTTT. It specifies CSGVRTGPWGNTEAFF.

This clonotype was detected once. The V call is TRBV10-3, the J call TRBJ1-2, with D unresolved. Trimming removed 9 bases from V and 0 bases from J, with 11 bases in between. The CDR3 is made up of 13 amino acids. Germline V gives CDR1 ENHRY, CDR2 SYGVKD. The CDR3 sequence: CAITGPTNYGYTF. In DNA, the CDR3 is TGTGCCATTACCGGGCCCACTAACTATGGCTACACCTTC.

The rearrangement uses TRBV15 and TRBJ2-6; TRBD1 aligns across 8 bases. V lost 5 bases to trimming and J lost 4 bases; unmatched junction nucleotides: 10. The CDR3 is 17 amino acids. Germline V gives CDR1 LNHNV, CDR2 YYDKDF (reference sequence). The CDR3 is CATSARTGFSGANVLTF. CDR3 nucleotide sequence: TGTGCCACCAGCGCCCGGACAGGGTTCTCAGGGGCCAACGTCCTGACTTTC.